A single sample is the source of the 24 T cell receptor beta chains below, sequenced in a study of CXCR3-negative and CXCR3-positive naive CD8 T cells. Study-level findings and limits: CXCR3-positive naive cells carried more hydrophobic TRB CDR3s than CXCR3-negative naive cells did.

Antigens for these TCRs are unknown. The authors prepared UMI-labeled TRB cDNA libraries by 5' RACE. Using the 5' RACE reads, TCRdb records one entry per CDR3 protein without DNA. Its listing shows 130,000 to 150,000 distinct CDR3 sequences. Sequenced: naive CXCR3+ CD8+ T cells from blood. Subset described: CD45RO-CCR7+CD27+CD95- naive CD8+ T cells expressing CXCR3 (TNR3+). These receptors were taken from a human donor in good health. Some clones in this sample may be carry-over from other donors' samples.

V usage is TRBV28 and J usage is TRBJ2-5; TCRdb picks TRBD2, but there is no DNA to check that call. The CDR3 is made up of 13 amino acids. Germline V gives CDR1 MDHEN, CDR2 SYDVKM. CDR3 loop: CASSFSGEATQYF.

V is TRBV9 and J is TRBJ2-7; TCRdb's D gene call, TRBD1, goes unchecked for lack of DNA. The CDR3 has 12 residues. Per the germline V gene, CDR1 is SGDLS and CDR2 is YYNGEE. The CDR3 reads CASSVAGDEQYF.

V and J are TRBV7-9 and TRBJ2-3. Germline V lookup: CDR1 SEHNR, CDR2 FQNEAQ (reference sequence). This CDR3 contains 15 residues. The CDR3 here is CASSAAKDSTDTQYF.

The chain couples TRBV5-4 to TRBJ2-2; TCRdb names TRBD1, which stays unverified in the absence of DNA. The germline V gene has CDR1 SGHNT and CDR2 YYREEE (reference sequence). CDR3 length: 15 residues. The CDR3 sequence is CASSWGRGDTGELFF.

J is TRBJ2-2 and V is TRBV11-3. The CDR3 totals 13 residues. Looked up from germline, CDR1 is SGHNT and CDR2 is YENEEA. The CDR3 sequence: CASSLDSTGELFF.

J is TRBJ2-7 and V is TRBV20-1. Germline loops: CDR1 DFQATT, CDR2 SNEGSKA (reference sequence). The length of the CDR3 is 15 residues. CDR3 residues: CSARVAFADTYEQYF.

V is TRBV6-2 or TRBV6-3 and J is TRBJ2-3; TCRdb outputs TRBD2, but without DNA this stays unchecked. The V gene's germline CDR1 is MNHEY and CDR2 SVGEGT. This CDR3 region has 14 residues. CDR3 sequence reads: CASSWALSTDTQYF.

The chain employs TRBV5-6 and TRBJ2-7; TCRdb selects TRBD2, and the lack of DNA leaves this call unchecked. The CDR3 has 15 amino acids. Germline V gene data show CDR1 as SGHDT and CDR2 as YYEEEE. CDR3 protein: CASSFGPGPSYEQYF.

The chain is built from TRBV7-6 and TRBJ1-6; with no DNA, the TCRdb D assignment of TRBD1 cannot be verified. The length of the CDR3 is 15 residues. Germline CDR1 SGHVS, CDR2 FNYEAQ. CDR3 residues: CASSSGQGANSPLHF.

The chain carries TRBV5-1 and TRBJ1-1; with no DNA, the TCRdb D assignment of TRBD1 cannot be verified. Germline V lookup: CDR1 SGHRS, CDR2 YFSETQ. The CDR3 is made up of 13 amino acids. This CDR3 is CASSLTGYTEAFF.

The chain has TRBV29-1 and TRBJ2-7. The length of the CDR3 is 12 residues. Looked up from germline, CDR1 is SQVTM and CDR2 is ANQGSEA. The CDR3 sequence is CSVITGSYEQYF.

This chain uses TRBV19 with TRBJ2-1; the D gene TCRdb calls, TRBD1, cannot be checked with no DNA. Germline V gene data show CDR1 as LNHDA and CDR2 as SQIVND (reference sequence). CDR3 length equals 14 residues. This CDR3 reads CASSISPAGTGPSF. Supplemented by reference TRBV19 and TRBJ2-1, the full variable domain reads DGGITQSPKYLFRKEGQNVTLSCEQNLNHDAMYWYRQDPGQGLRLIYYSQIVNDFQKGDIAEGYSVSREKKESFPLTVTSAQKNPTAFYLCASSISPAGTGPSFGPGTRLTVL.

This chain connects TRBV7-8 to TRBJ2-2; there is no DNA to check the TCRdb D call of TRBD1. The CDR3 covers 15 residues. Per germline, CDR1 SGHVS and CDR2 FQNEAQ. CDR3 loop: CASSLGQGYAGELFF.

V usage is TRBV7-9 and J usage is TRBJ2-1; TCRdb reports TRBD2, a call that lacks DNA to check it against. Germline loops: CDR1 SEHNR, CDR2 FQNEAQ (reference sequence). The CDR3 spans 15 residues. CDR3 amino acids: CASSHTRGSYNEQFF.

The chain is built from TRBV29-1 and TRBJ2-7; TCRdb returns TRBD1, unconfirmable since there is no DNA. CDR3 length: 15 amino acids. CDR1 and CDR2 (germline): SQVTM, ANQGSEA. The CDR3 region is CSVQTAGGFDYEQYF.

The chain is built from TRBV12-3 or TRBV12-4 and TRBJ1-1; no DNA is available, so the TRBD1 call from TCRdb remains unchecked. CDR3 length: 15 residues. CDR3 protein: CASHGTGLMNTEAFF.

The rearrangement uses TRBV28 and TRBJ2-5; the D call from TCRdb, TRBD2, cannot be confirmed without DNA. From germline, CDR1 is MDHEN and CDR2 SYDVKM. The CDR3 covers 16 residues. The CDR3 here is CASNWGLAGVQETQYF.

The chain is built from TRBV7-2 and TRBJ2-7. Germline V CDR1 and CDR2: SGHTA, FQGNSA. The CDR3 length is 12 residues. This CDR3 reads CASSLDPNEQYF.

The CDR3 loop is CASSTTGTGAERGIYNEQFF. V is TRBV7-9 and J is TRBJ2-1; TCRdb outputs TRBD1, but without DNA this stays unchecked. The CDR3 has 20 residues. Looked up from germline, CDR1 is SEHNR and CDR2 is FQNEAQ (reference sequence). Full variable domain (rest looked up from reference TRBV7-9 and TRBJ2-1): DTGVSQNPRHKITKRGQNVTFRCDPISEHNRLYWYRQTLGQGPEFLTYFQNEAQLEKSRLLSDRFSAERPKGSFSTLEIQRTEQGDSAMYLCASSTTGTGAERGIYNEQFFGPGTRLTVL.

This chain links TRBV28 with TRBJ2-1; absent DNA, TCRdb's TRBD1 call cannot be checked. Germline loops: CDR1 MDHEN, CDR2 SYDVKM. The CDR3 extends over 14 amino acids. The CDR3 sequence is CASVRDPTHNEQSF.

The rearrangement uses TRBV29-1 and TRBJ2-2; the D call from TCRdb, TRBD1, cannot be confirmed without DNA. The CDR3 is 13 residues long. The V gene's germline CDR1 is SQVTM and CDR2 ANQGSEA. CDR3 in amino acids: CSAGQENTGELFF.

V gene TRBV7-6 combines with J gene TRBJ1-1; the D gene TCRdb calls, TRBD1, cannot be checked with no DNA. The CDR3 has 13 amino acids. Germline loops: CDR1 SGHVS, CDR2 FNYEAQ. The CDR3 here is CASSYTSDREAFF.

This chain joins TRBV7-9 and TRBJ1-5; TCRdb's D call of TRBD1 is untestable without DNA. Germline lookup yields CDR1 SEHNR and CDR2 FQNEAQ (reference sequence). This CDR3 region has 15 residues. The CDR3 loop reads CASSLPGTDDQPQHF. Looking up the rest from reference TRBV7-9 and TRBJ1-5 gives the full variable domain: DTGVSQNPRHKITKRGQNVTFRCDPISEHNRLYWYRQTLGQGPEFLTYFQNEAQLEKSRLLSDRFSAERPKGSFSTLEIQRTEQGDSAMYLCASSLPGTDDQPQHFGDGTRLSIL.

The chain carries TRBV2 and TRBJ2-3; as DNA is missing, the TRBD2 call by TCRdb cannot be tested. Germline assignment: CDR1 SNHLY and CDR2 FYNNEI. The CDR3 consists of 15 residues. Here the CDR3 reads CASSEREAAGDTQYF. The full variable domain, in which reference TRBV2 and TRBJ2-3 provide the parts outside the CDR3, is EPEVTQTPSHQVTQMGQEVILRCVPISNHLYFYWYRQILGQKVEFLVSFYNNEISEKSEIFDDQFSVERPDGSNFTLKIRSTKLEDSAMYFCASSEREAAGDTQYFGPGTRLTVL.